This note documents a single T cell receptor beta chain sequence. Its antigen remains unidentified. These data come from a study of cytomegalovirus exposure and HLA in healthy donors. PCR involved 60 Vbeta and 13 Jbeta primers. Clones were read by immunoSEQ multiplex PCR, and TCRdb kept only the in-frame ones, dropping some. The table lists about 100,000 clones, approximately 72% of them singletons, with 12% to 15% in the top ten. Study results and limitations: Donors belonging to an Asian-associated ancestry cluster reportedly showed fewer N-insertions in productive TCRs than the roughly 680-donor mean, according to what a later analysis found. Researchers counted around 180 TCR beta chains as cytomegalovirus-associated. Researchers reportedly found TCR beta sequences accurately predicted most subjects' HLA-A and HLA-B alleles.

The CDR3 spans 10 residues. The germline gives CDR1 SGDLS, CDR2 YYNGEE. The sequenced sample consisted of PBMCs. The TCR sequence derives from a male donor in good health and CMV-seropositive. The chain carries TRBV9 and TRBJ1-1; D call uncertain. The chain's CDR3 is CPPQSGIFFF. The CDR3 DNA reads TGTCCCCCCCAGAGCGGGATTTTTTTCTTT.